This T cell receptor (beta chain) was captured by sequencing in a study of cytomegalovirus exposure and HLA in healthy donors. The V end was cut by 4 bases, the J end by 0 bases, with 10 bases between. Germline V gene sequence: CDR1 SGHDT, CDR2 YYEEEE. The CDR3 extends over 14 amino acids. PCR primers comprised 60 Vbeta and 13 Jbeta primers. TCRdb's copy holds only in-frame clones and misses some; the assay was immunoSEQ multiplex PCR. This table holds 210,000 or so clones, approximately 80% found once. The sample consisted of PBMCs. This receptor was obtained from a woman aged 40 to 50 in good health and CMV-seronegative. This chain links TRBV5-6 with TRBJ1-1; D unclear. This CDR3 is CASSPLGVNTEAFF. The CDR3 nucleotides read TGTGCCAGCAGCCCTTTAGGAGTGAACACTGAAGCTTTCTTT.